This T cell receptor beta chain emerged from a study of blood T cell repertoires in COVID-19. Study in general: The United States, Italy and Spain provided the acute and convalescent COVID-19 samples.

CDR1 is SNHLY, CDR2 FYNNEI, per germline. The CDR3 is 16 residues long. A remark on this clone: The junction and the germline gene differ at one end; a read error may be behind it.

Repertoires were generated with immunoSEQ multiplex PCR, while TCRdb's copy carries only in-frame clones and drops some. The sample holds about 150,000 clones, about four fifths seen once. The sequenced sample consisted of peripheral blood. The chain combines TRBV2 with TRBJ2-5; TRBD1 matches 8 bases. The origin of this receptor is a human donor in a cohort sampled during active COVID-19. CDR3 region: CASREGQGEFQETQYF. The CDR3 nucleotides read TGTGCCAGCAGAGAAGGACAGGGAGAATTTCAAGAGACCCAGTACTTC.